These T cell receptor beta chains were read from a single sample in a study of blood T cell repertoires in COVID-19. Assay: immunoSEQ multiplex PCR; the TCRdb copy retains only in-frame clones and omits some. The table records some 250,000 clones, 80% to 85% of them present only once. The specimen was peripheral blood. The receptor source for this set is a woman aged 60-75 years with active or convalescent COVID-19. CDR3s include the opening cysteine and the closing phenylalanine or tryptophan. A D gene is named only where the DNA matches it firmly. Rows give clone size only sometimes, using once, few, many, or a class for an expanded clone.

V gene: TRBV11-2
clone size: once
D gene: TRBD2
J gene: TRBJ2-1
CDR3 DNA: TGTGCCAGCAGCTTTCGACTAGCGGGGGGTAATGAGCAGTTCTTC
CDR3 protein: CASSFRLAGGNEQFF

V gene: TRBV15
clone size: NA
D gene: NA
J gene: TRBJ2-1
CDR3 DNA: TGTGCCACCAGCTCCCAGGGGGGCATGGAGCAGTTCTTC
CDR3 protein: CATSSQGGMEQFF

V gene: TRBV4-2
clone size: NA
D gene: NA
J gene: TRBJ2-5
CDR3 DNA: TGTGCCAGCAGCCAAGCTAACCAGGGCCAGCAAGAGACCCAGTACTTC
CDR3 protein: CASSQANQGQQETQYF

V gene: TRBV7-9
clone size: NA
D gene: NA
J gene: TRBJ1-4
CDR3 DNA: TGTGCCAGCAGTTTCGTTAATAATGAAAAACTGTTTTTT
CDR3 protein: CASSFVNNEKLFF

V gene: TRBV9
clone size: NA
D gene: NA
J gene: TRBJ1-5
CDR3 DNA: TGTGCCAGCAGCGTAGACCAGGGCGGAGGCAATCAGCCCCAGCATTTT
CDR3 protein: CASSVDQGGGNQPQHF

V gene: TRBV7-2
clone size: NA
D gene: NA
J gene: TRBJ2-5
CDR3 DNA: TGTGCCAGCAGCTTAGGCAGGGCACAAGAGACCCAGTACTTC
CDR3 protein: CASSLGRAQETQYF

V gene: TRBV10-3
clone size: NA
D gene: NA
J gene: TRBJ2-5
CDR3 DNA: TGTGCCATCAGTGGCCGGGACTCGCCACAAGAGACCCAGTACTTC
CDR3 protein: CAISGRDSPQETQYF

V gene: TRBV7-2
clone size: once
D gene: NA
J gene: TRBJ1-5
CDR3 DNA: TGTGCCAGCAGCGCCACAACAGGGTTTCAGCCCCAGCATTTT
CDR3 protein: CASSATTGFQPQHF

V gene: TRBV6-2/TRBV6-3
clone size: NA
D gene: TRBD2
J gene: TRBJ2-2
CDR3 DNA: TGTGCCAGCAGTTACCTAACTAGCGGGGGGCCCGGCACCGGGGAGCTGTTTTTT
CDR3 protein: CASSYLTSGGPGTGELFF

V gene: TRBV6-5
clone size: NA
D gene: TRBD1
J gene: TRBJ2-3
CDR3 DNA: TGTGCCAGCAATAGAAAGGGGGCCGGAGATACGCAGTATTTT
CDR3 protein: CASNRKGAGDTQYF

V gene: TRBV6-6
clone size: NA
D gene: NA
J gene: TRBJ2-7
CDR3 DNA: TGTGCCAGCATTGAGGGAGACGGGAGAGAGCAGTACTTC
CDR3 protein: CASIEGDGREQYF

V gene: TRBV4-3
clone size: NA
D gene: TRBD1
J gene: TRBJ1-2
CDR3 DNA: TGCGCCAGCAGCCAAGATAGCCAGGGGGCTTATGGCTACACCTTC
CDR3 protein: CASSQDSQGAYGYTF

V gene: TRBV14
clone size: few
D gene: TRBD1
J gene: TRBJ1-1
CDR3 DNA: TGTGCCAGCAGCCTAGTGACAGGGAGGTCTGAAGCTTTCTTT
CDR3 protein: CASSLVTGRSEAFF

V gene: TRBV10-1
clone size: NA
D gene: TRBD1
J gene: TRBJ2-2
CDR3 DNA: TGCGCCAGCCGGACAGGGGTGAACACCGGGGAGCTGTTTTTT
CDR3 protein: CASRTGVNTGELFF

V gene: TRBV5-5
clone size: NA
D gene: TRBD1
J gene: TRBJ2-1
CDR3 DNA: TGTGCCAGCAGCCCGTACAGGGGGAGCAATGAGCAGTTCTTC
CDR3 protein: CASSPYRGSNEQFF

V gene: TRBV6-1
clone size: NA
D gene: TRBD2
J gene: TRBJ2-1
CDR3 DNA: TGTGCCAGCAGTGGTACGCGGGGGGACCACTACAATGAGCAGTTCTTC
CDR3 protein: CASSGTRGDHYNEQFF

V gene: TRBV24-1
clone size: NA
D gene: NA
J gene: TRBJ2-3
CDR3 DNA: TGTGCCACTACAGACGACGGTGATACGCAGTATTTT
CDR3 protein: CATTDDGDTQYF

V gene: TRBV27
clone size: NA
D gene: NA
J gene: TRBJ1-6
CDR3 DNA: TGTGCCAGCAGTTTGCGCCCGGAGGGTAATTCACCCCTCCACTTT
CDR3 protein: CASSLRPEGNSPLHF

V gene: TRBV18
clone size: NA
D gene: NA
J gene: TRBJ2-7
CDR3 DNA: TGTGCCAGCTCACCCGGGACAAAGGGCGAGCAGTACTTC
CDR3 protein: CASSPGTKGEQYF

V gene: TRBV19
clone size: NA
D gene: TRBD1
J gene: TRBJ1-2
CDR3 DNA: TGTGCCAGTATCCCGAGTCAGGGGGCGGGAGGCTACACCTTC
CDR3 protein: CASIPSQGAGGYTF

V gene: TRBV4-3
clone size: NA
D gene: TRBD2
J gene: TRBJ2-7
CDR3 DNA: TGCGCCAGCAGCCCTGCGGGGGGACCTCCCTACGAGCAGTACTTC
CDR3 protein: CASSPAGGPPYEQYF

V gene: TRBV7-8
clone size: once
D gene: TRBD1
J gene: TRBJ1-1
CDR3 DNA: TGTGCCAGCAGCTTAGCTTTTAAAACCGGGACAGCTAACACTGAAGCTTTCTTT
CDR3 protein: CASSLAFKTGTANTEAFF

V gene: TRBV5-5
clone size: once
D gene: NA
J gene: TRBJ2-2
CDR3 DNA: TGTGCCAGCAGCTTTGTGGGACAGAACACCGGGGAGCTGTTTTTT
CDR3 protein: CASSFVGQNTGELFF

V gene: TRBV29-1
clone size: NA
D gene: NA
J gene: TRBJ1-2
CDR3 DNA: TGCAGCGTTGACACACAGGGCGTCGGAGGCTACACCTTC
CDR3 protein: CSVDTQGVGGYTF

V gene: TRBV19
clone size: once
D gene: NA
J gene: TRBJ2-3
CDR3 DNA: TGTGCCAGTAGTCGTATAAACATGCCAGATACGCAGTATTTT
CDR3 protein: CASSRINMPDTQYF

V gene: TRBV27
clone size: NA
D gene: NA
J gene: TRBJ1-2
CDR3 DNA: TGTGCCAGCAGTACCGGCATGGGGGCCTCAAACTATGGCTACACCTTC
CDR3 protein: CASSTGMGASNYGYTF

V gene: TRBV28
clone size: NA
D gene: NA
J gene: TRBJ1-3
CDR3 DNA: TGTGCCAGCCCGGACAGCTCTGGAAACACCATATATTTT
CDR3 protein: CASPDSSGNTIYF

V gene: TRBV12-1
clone size: NA
D gene: NA
J gene: TRBJ1-1
CDR3 DNA: TGTGCCAGCAGCCCCTCGGCCCGGGGGGGGCGCTTCCCCAGCACTGAAGCTTTCTTT
CDR3 protein: CASSPSARGGRFPSTEAFF

V gene: TRBV11-2
clone size: NA
D gene: NA
J gene: TRBJ2-7
CDR3 DNA: TGTGCCAGCAGCTTAGGCGGGCCGAGGGTAGAGCAGTACTTC
CDR3 protein: CASSLGGPRVEQYF

V gene: TRBV7-2
clone size: once
D gene: TRBD2
J gene: TRBJ2-7
CDR3 DNA: TGTGCCAGCAGCTTAGATGGGGGGGGGACCTACGAGCAGTACTTC
CDR3 protein: CASSLDGGGTYEQYF

V gene: TRBV3-1/TRBV3-2
clone size: NA
D gene: NA
J gene: TRBJ1-4
CDR3 DNA: TGTGCCAGCAGCCGCGGTGGTGGGAGTAATGAAAAACTGTTTTTT
CDR3 protein: CASSRGGGSNEKLFF

V gene: TRBV5-1
clone size: NA
D gene: TRBD1
J gene: TRBJ1-5
CDR3 DNA: TGCGCCAGCAGCTTGGGGGGACAGGGCAATCAGCCCCAGCATTTT
CDR3 protein: CASSLGGQGNQPQHF

V gene: TRBV19
clone size: NA
D gene: TRBD1
J gene: TRBJ2-7
CDR3 DNA: TGTGCCAGTAGTACCCTGGGACAGGCCTCCTACGAGCAGTACTTC
CDR3 protein: CASSTLGQASYEQYF

V gene: TRBV12-5
clone size: NA
D gene: NA
J gene: TRBJ2-2
CDR3 DNA: TGTGCTAGTGGTTTGGTACTCGGCAGGCTGGGCGGGGAGCTGTTTTTT
CDR3 protein: CASGLVLGRLGGELFF

V gene: TRBV18
clone size: NA
D gene: NA
J gene: TRBJ2-5
CDR3 DNA: TGTGCCAGCTCACCAGCAGGAGGGTATCTAGAGACCCAGTACTTC
CDR3 protein: CASSPAGGYLETQYF

V gene: TRBV7-2
clone size: NA
D gene: NA
J gene: TRBJ1-4
CDR3 DNA: TGTGCCAGCAGCTTAGCCCCTCCGGGGTCTGGTAATGAAAAACTGTTTTTT
CDR3 protein: CASSLAPPGSGNEKLFF

V gene: TRBV5-1
clone size: NA
D gene: TRBD1
J gene: TRBJ2-5
CDR3 DNA: TGCGCCAGCATCGGACAGGGGGAGACCCAGTACTTC
CDR3 protein: CASIGQGETQYF

V gene: TRBV14
clone size: NA
D gene: NA
J gene: TRBJ1-4
CDR3 DNA: TGTGCCAGCAGCCAACATGCGGGGACTAATGAAAAACTGTTTTTT
CDR3 protein: CASSQHAGTNEKLFF